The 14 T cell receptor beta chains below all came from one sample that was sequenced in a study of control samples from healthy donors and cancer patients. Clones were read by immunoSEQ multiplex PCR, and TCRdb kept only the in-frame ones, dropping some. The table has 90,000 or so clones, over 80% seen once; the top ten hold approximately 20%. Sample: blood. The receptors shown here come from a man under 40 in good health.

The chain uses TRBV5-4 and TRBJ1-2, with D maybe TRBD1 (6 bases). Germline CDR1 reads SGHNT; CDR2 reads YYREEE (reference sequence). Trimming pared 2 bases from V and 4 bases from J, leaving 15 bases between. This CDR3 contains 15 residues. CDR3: CASSLDRWGPYGYTF. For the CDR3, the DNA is TGTGCCAGCAGCTTAGACAGGTGGGGCCCCTATGGCTACACCTTC.

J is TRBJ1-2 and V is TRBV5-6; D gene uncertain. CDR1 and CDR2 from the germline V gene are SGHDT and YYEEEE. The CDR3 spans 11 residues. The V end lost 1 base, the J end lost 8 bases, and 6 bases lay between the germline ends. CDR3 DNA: TGTGCCAGCAGCTTGCTTGCCGGCTACACCTTC. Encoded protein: CASSLLAGYTF.

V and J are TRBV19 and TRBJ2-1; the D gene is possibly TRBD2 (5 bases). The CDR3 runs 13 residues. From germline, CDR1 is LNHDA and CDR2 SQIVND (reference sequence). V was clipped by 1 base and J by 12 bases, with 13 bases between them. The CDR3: CASSIVDSGVQFF. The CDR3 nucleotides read TGTGCCAGTAGTATAGTGGACTCAGGAGTGCAGTTCTTC.

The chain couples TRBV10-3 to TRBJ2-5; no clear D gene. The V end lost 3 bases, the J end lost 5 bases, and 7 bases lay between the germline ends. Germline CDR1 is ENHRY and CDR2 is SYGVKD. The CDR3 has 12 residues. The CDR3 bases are TGTGCCATCAGTGATGGCACTGAGACCCAGTACTTC. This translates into CAISDGTETQYF.

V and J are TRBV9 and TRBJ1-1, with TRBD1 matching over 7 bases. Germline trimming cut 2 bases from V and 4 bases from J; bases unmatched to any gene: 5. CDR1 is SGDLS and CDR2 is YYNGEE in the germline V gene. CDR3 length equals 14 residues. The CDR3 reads CASSVGQTVTEAFF. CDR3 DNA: TGTGCCAGCAGCGTGGGACAGACAGTCACTGAAGCTTTCTTT.

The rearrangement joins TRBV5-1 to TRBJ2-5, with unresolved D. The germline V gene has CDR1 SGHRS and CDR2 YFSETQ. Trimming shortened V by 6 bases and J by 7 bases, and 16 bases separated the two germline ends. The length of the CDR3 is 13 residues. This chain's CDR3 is CASKEVQEGTQYF. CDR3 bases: TGCGCCAGCAAAGAAGTTCAGGAAGGGACCCAGTACTTC. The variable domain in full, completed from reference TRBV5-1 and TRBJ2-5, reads KAGVTQTPRYLIKTRGQQVTLSCSPISGHRSVSWYQQTPGQGLQFLFEYFSETQRNKGNFPGRFSGRQFSNSRSEMNVSTLELGDSALYLCASKEVQEGTQYFGPGTRLLVL.

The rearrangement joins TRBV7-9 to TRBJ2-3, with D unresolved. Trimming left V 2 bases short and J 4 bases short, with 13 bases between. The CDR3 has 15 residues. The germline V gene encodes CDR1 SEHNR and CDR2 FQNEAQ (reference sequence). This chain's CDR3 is CASSLSSRNADTQYF. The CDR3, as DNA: TGTGCCAGCAGCTTATCCAGCCGGAACGCAGATACGCAGTATTTT.

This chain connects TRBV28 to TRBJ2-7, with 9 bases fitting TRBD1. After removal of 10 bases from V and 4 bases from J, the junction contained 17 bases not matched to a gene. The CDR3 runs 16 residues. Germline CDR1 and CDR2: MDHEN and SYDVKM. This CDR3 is CATLAGPGQGIYEQYF. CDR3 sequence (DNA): TGTGCCACCTTAGCCGGGCCGGGACAGGGTATTTACGAGCAGTACTTC. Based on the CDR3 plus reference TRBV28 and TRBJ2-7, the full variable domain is DVKVTQSSRYLVKRTGEKVFLECVQDMDHENMFWYRQDPGLGLRLIYFSYDVKMKEKGDIPEGYSVSREKKERFSLILESASTNQTSMYLCATLAGPGQGIYEQYFGPGTRLTVT.

The CDR3: CAISESERGTGEQYF. CDR3 nucleotides: TGTGCCATCAGTGAGTCGGAACGGGGAACCGGCGAGCAGTACTTC. This sequence joins TRBV10-3 and TRBJ2-7, with D possibly TRBD2 on 5 matching bases. V was clipped by 0 bases and J by 6 bases, with 15 bases between them. CDR3 length equals 15 residues. Germline CDR1 is ENHRY and CDR2 is SYGVKD.

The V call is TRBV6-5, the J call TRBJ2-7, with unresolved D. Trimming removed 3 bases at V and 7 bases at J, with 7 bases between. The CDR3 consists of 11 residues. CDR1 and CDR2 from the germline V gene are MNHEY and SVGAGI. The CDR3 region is CASSYTGEQYF. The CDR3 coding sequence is TGTGCCAGCAGTTATACTGGAGAGCAGTACTTC.

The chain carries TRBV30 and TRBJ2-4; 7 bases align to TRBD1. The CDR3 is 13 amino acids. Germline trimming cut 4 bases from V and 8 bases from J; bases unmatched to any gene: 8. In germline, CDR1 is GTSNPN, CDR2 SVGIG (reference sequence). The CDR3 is CAWNSHRGDIQYF. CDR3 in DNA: TGTGCCTGGAATAGCCACAGGGGTGACATTCAGTACTTC.

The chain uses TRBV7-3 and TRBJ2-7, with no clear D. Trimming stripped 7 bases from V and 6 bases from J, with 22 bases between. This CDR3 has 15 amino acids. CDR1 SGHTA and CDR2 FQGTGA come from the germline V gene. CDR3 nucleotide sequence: TGTGCCAGCACCAATCAGCCTGCGGTTCTTTCCGAGCAGTACTTC. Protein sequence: CASTNQPAVLSEQYF.

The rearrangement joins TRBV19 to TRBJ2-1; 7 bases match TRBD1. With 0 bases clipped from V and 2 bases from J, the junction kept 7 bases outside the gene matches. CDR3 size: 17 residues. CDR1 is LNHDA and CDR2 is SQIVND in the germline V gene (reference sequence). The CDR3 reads CASSIDSGGDAYNEQFF. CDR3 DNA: TGTGCCAGTAGTATAGATTCAGGGGGAGATGCCTACAATGAGCAGTTCTTC.

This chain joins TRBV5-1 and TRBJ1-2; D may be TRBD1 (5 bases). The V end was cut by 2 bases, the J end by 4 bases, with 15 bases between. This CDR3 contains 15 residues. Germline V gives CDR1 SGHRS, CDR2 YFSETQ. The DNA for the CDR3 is TGCGCCAGCAGCTTAACCCTCGACAGATCCTATGGCTACACCTTC. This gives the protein CASSLTLDRSYGYTF.